This T cell receptor (beta chain) stems from a study of shared clonotypes between healthy human individuals. Germline CDR1 SGHRS, CDR2 YFSETQ. This CDR3 is built from 15 residues. V dropped 0 bases and J dropped 2; count of bases not matched to a gene: 2. Produced via immunoSEQ multiplex PCR; TCRdb's table is partial and in-frame only. The repertoire holds about 2.3 million clones, with 85% to 95% as singletons. A few counts support this clone. This specimen includes other DNA sequences encoding the same CDR3. The sample consisted of naive CD4+ T cells from PBMCs. Subset: CD45RA+ positively selected. V and J are TRBV5-1 and TRBJ1-5, with 7 bases identical to TRBD1. This TCR came from a man in his late teens or twenties in good health. Some clones in this sample may be carry-over from other donors' samples. The CDR3 reads CASSLEGAGNQPQHF. Written as DNA, the CDR3 is TGCGCCAGCAGCTTGGAGGGGGCTGGCAATCAGCCCCAGCATTTT.